This entry lists 32 T cell receptor beta chains sequenced from one sample in a study of control samples from healthy donors and cancer patients. Clones were sequenced by immunoSEQ multiplex PCR, and TCRdb holds only the in-frame ones, with some missing. Of 100,000 or so clones in the sample, around 89% were seen once. The material sequenced was blood. The receptors here all came from a young man in good health.

The gene calls are TRBV27 and TRBJ2-1; the match to TRBD2 covers 8 bases. With V trimmed by 6 bases and J by 0 bases, 7 bases remained unmatched. The CDR3 contains 16 residues. Germline loops: CDR1 MNHEY, CDR2 SMNVEV (reference sequence). As DNA, the CDR3 is TGTGCCAGCAGCCTTGCACTAGCGGCCTCCTACAATGAGCAGTTCTTC. Translating gives CASSLALAASYNEQFF.

This chain uses TRBV4-3 with TRBJ2-3; D remains ambiguous. The CDR3 loop spans 15 amino acids. Trimming left V 0 bases short and J 2 bases short, with 9 bases between. Germline-derived CDR1 and CDR2 are LGHNA and YSLEER. The DNA for the CDR3 is TGCGCCAGCAGCCAAGACCGAGTGTCCACAGATACGCAGTATTTT. Translating it yields CASSQDRVSTDTQYF.

The rearrangement joins TRBV5-5 to TRBJ1-2, with D uncertain. Germline CDR1 and CDR2: SGHKS and YYEKEE (reference sequence). The ends were cut back, 0 bases at V and 2 bases at J, with 8 bases in the middle. This CDR3 is built from 14 residues. CDR3 residues: CASSLDFSNYGYTF. DNA of the CDR3: TGTGCCAGCAGCTTGGACTTCTCAAACTATGGCTACACCTTC.

V gene TRBV12-3 or TRBV12-4 combines with J gene TRBJ2-3; no clear D gene. Trimming cost V 7 bases and J 4 bases, with 9 bases left between them. The CDR3 runs to 12 residues. The CDR3 spells CASTNLADTQYF. The CDR3 nucleotides read TGTGCCAGCACCAACCTGGCAGATACGCAGTATTTT.

The genes are TRBV30 and TRBJ1-2; D not certain. V shed 3 bases and J shed 7 bases, with 15 bases lying between them. The CDR3 has 13 amino acids. The V gene's germline CDR1 is GTSNPN and CDR2 SVGIG (reference sequence). The CDR3 region has the DNA TGTGCCTGGAGCGAGCTGAAGGTCGGTGGCTACACCTTC. Amino acid sequence: CAWSELKVGGYTF.

The gene calls are TRBV4-2 and TRBJ2-2; D call uncertain. V was pared by 0 bases and J by 4 bases, with 6 bases between. Germline assignment: CDR1 LGHNA and CDR2 YNFKEQ. The CDR3 runs to 14 residues. This CDR3 reads CASSQEQGTGELFF. CDR3 nucleotides: TGTGCCAGCAGCCAAGAGCAAGGCACCGGGGAGCTGTTTTTT.

The chain has TRBV16 and TRBJ1-2; no reliable D call. The germline CDR1 and CDR2 sequences are KGHSY and FQNENV. V shed 0 bases and J shed 4 bases, with 9 bases lying between them. This CDR3 contains 14 residues. In nucleotides, the CDR3 is TGTGCCAGCAGCCAATCAGCGCGGATCTATGGCTACACCTTC. This codes for CASSQSARIYGYTF.

This chain joins TRBV30 and TRBJ1-1; D not certain. V shed 1 base and J shed 3 bases, with 9 bases lying between them. CDR1 and CDR2 from the germline V gene are GTSNPN and SVGIG (reference sequence). The CDR3 length is 13 residues. The CDR3 region is CAWSEGSDTEAFF. The CDR3, as DNA: TGTGCCTGGAGTGAGGGTAGTGACACTGAAGCTTTCTTT.

The sample holds a few counts of this clone. The chain links TRBV19 to TRBJ2-4; TRBD1 agrees at 9 bases. Germline CDR1 is LNHDA and CDR2 is SQIVND (reference sequence). This CDR3 spans 16 amino acids. V trimming: 5 bases; J trimming: 5 bases; junction bases outside the gene matches: 10. The CDR3 loop reads CASSPYTGGIQNIQYF. The CDR3 bases are TGTGCCAGTAGTCCGTATACAGGGGGCATTCAAAACATTCAGTACTTC.

The chain recombines TRBV6-2 or TRBV6-3 with TRBJ1-5, with D hard to call. This CDR3 region has 11 residues. Germline CDR1 reads MNHEY; CDR2 reads SVGEGT. With 2 bases removed from V and 11 bases from J, the gap between germline ends came to 7 bases. This CDR3 is CASSYIGSQHF. The DNA of the CDR3 is TGTGCCAGCAGTTACATTGGTTCCCAGCATTTT.

The chain combines TRBV5-1 with TRBJ2-7; TRBD1 might be the D (7 bases). Germline lookup yields CDR1 SGHRS and CDR2 YFSETQ. The V and J ends lost 0 bases and 0 bases respectively, with 16 bases between them. This CDR3 is built from 17 residues. This CDR3 reads CASSLGRGRLGSYEQYV. The CDR3 coding sequence is TGCGCCAGCAGCTTGGGGAGGGGGCGCCTCGGCTCCTACGAGCAGTACGTC.

This clone came up once. V usage is TRBV3-1 (or the pseudogene TRBV3-2) and J usage is TRBJ2-2; D is ambiguous. CDR3 length: 15 amino acids. V was shortened by 1 base and J by 4 bases, with 10 bases between the two germline ends. CDR1 LGHDT and CDR2 YNNKEL come from the germline V gene (reference sequence). The CDR3 is CASSQGTRTTGELFF. Written as DNA, the CDR3 is TGTGCCAGCAGCCAAGGTACACGGACCACCGGGGAGCTGTTTTTT.

This clone was detected only once. This chain links TRBV5-1 with TRBJ2-7, with D tentatively TRBD1 (6 bases). Germline values: CDR1 SGHRS, CDR2 YFSETQ. This CDR3 is 14 amino acids long. Trimming removed 4 bases from V and 0 bases from J, with 11 bases in between. DNA for the CDR3: TGCGCCAGCAGCCGGGACACCAGCTCCTACGAGCAGTACTTC. Translating gives CASSRDTSSYEQYF.

This chain joins TRBV6-6 and TRBJ2-7, with D perhaps TRBD1 (6 bases). V was trimmed by 5 bases and J by 0 bases, leaving 14 bases between them. The CDR3 totals 15 residues. The germline V gene has CDR1 MNHNY and CDR2 SVGAGI (reference sequence). The CDR3 nucleotides read TGTGCCAGCAGTCCCGGAACAGGGTCCTCCTACGAGCAGTACTTC. It specifies CASSPGTGSSYEQYF.

V gene TRBV6-5 combines with J gene TRBJ1-4; a possible D gene is TRBD1 (6 bases). Germline V gene lookup returns CDR1 MNHEY and CDR2 SVGAGI. The CDR3 consists of 15 residues. V lost 6 bases to trimming and J lost 8 bases, with 19 bases between them. The CDR3 DNA follows: TGTGCCAGCAGGGATGCGAACAGGGTTGGGGAAAAACTGTTTTTT. Its protein is CASRDANRVGEKLFF.

The V call is TRBV6-5, the J call TRBJ1-2; D may be TRBD1 (5 bases). The ends were cut back, 6 bases at V and 8 bases at J, with 10 bases in the middle. CDR1 and CDR2 from the germline V gene are MNHEY and SVGAGI. The CDR3 spans 11 residues. The CDR3 DNA reads TGTGCCAGCAGCCCAGGGCGGGGCTACACCTTC. As protein: CASSPGRGYTF.

This sequence joins TRBV6-2 or TRBV6-3 and TRBJ2-7, with D perhaps being TRBD1 or TRBD2 (5 bases each). Germline assignment: CDR1 MNHEY and CDR2 SVGEGT. This CDR3 region has 14 residues. V lost 8 bases, J lost 6 bases, and 20 bases lay in between. CDR3 sequence reads: CASRWAGTLSEQYF. CDR3 nucleotide sequence: TGTGCCAGCCGTTGGGCAGGGACCCTCTCCGAGCAGTACTTC.

This sequence joins TRBV19 and TRBJ2-1; D possibly corresponds to TRBD2 (7 bases). The germline gives CDR1 LNHDA, CDR2 SQIVND (reference sequence). V was pared by 3 bases and J by 8 bases, with 14 bases between. There are 14 residues in the CDR3. This chain's CDR3 is CASSIGLGGYEQFF. The CDR3 bases are TGTGCCAGTAGTATCGGACTAGGGGGGTATGAGCAGTTCTTC.

The gene calls are TRBV6-6 and TRBJ1-6; D call uncertain. The length of the CDR3 is 12 residues. V dropped 3 bases and J dropped 10 bases, with 7 bases sitting between them. Germline V gene sequence: CDR1 MNHNY, CDR2 SVGAGI (reference sequence). DNA for the CDR3: TGTGCCAGCAGTTATGGCGCCTCACCCCTCCACTTT. Translation: CASSYGASPLHF.

A single count supports this clone. The rearrangement uses TRBV30 and TRBJ1-3; 7 bases match TRBD1. Germline V gives CDR1 GTSNPN, CDR2 SVGIG (reference sequence). With 4 bases clipped from V and 1 base from J, the junction kept 10 bases outside the gene matches. The CDR3 is made up of 16 amino acids. This CDR3 is CAWTGGVLPSGNTIYF. CDR3 in DNA: TGTGCCTGGACAGGGGGTGTTCTACCGTCTGGAAACACCATATATTTT.

V is TRBV28 and J is TRBJ2-7, with a possible D match to TRBD2 (6 bases). CDR3 length: 13 residues. V was clipped by 0 bases and J by 6 bases, with 9 bases between them. CDR1 MDHEN and CDR2 SYDVKM come from the germline V gene. The CDR3 DNA sequence: TGTGCCAGCAGTTTATGGCAGGGAGGCGAGCAGTACGTC. This gives the protein CASSLWQGGEQYV.

This chain joins TRBV6-6 and TRBJ1-6; D gene unclear. The CDR3 length is 12 residues. Germline assignment: CDR1 MNHNY and CDR2 SVGAGI (reference sequence). V shed 2 bases and J shed 7 bases, with 3 bases lying between them. DNA of the CDR3: TGTGCCAGCAGTTACCAAAATTCACCCCTCCACTTT. Translating gives CASSYQNSPLHF.

This clone is a singleton in its sample. This chain joins TRBV7-9 and TRBJ1-1; D gene uncertain. Germline assignment: CDR1 SEHNR and CDR2 FQNEAQ (reference sequence). V lost 3 bases and J lost 4, with 9 bases in between. This CDR3 is built from 13 residues. The CDR3 loop is CASSLSLVTEAFF. The CDR3 DNA sequence: TGTGCCAGCAGCTTGTCTCTGGTCACTGAAGCTTTCTTT.

This clone was observed once. V and J are TRBV28 and TRBJ1-1, with D possibly being TRBD1 (5 bases). The CDR3 spans 14 residues. Trimming left V 4 bases short and J 3 bases short, with 12 bases between. Germline V gene sequence: CDR1 MDHEN, CDR2 SYDVKM. The CDR3 bases are TGTGCCAGCAGTTCGGGGGTTGGAGACACTGAAGCTTTCTTT. Encoded protein: CASSSGVGDTEAFF.

The chain uses TRBV3-1 (or the pseudogene TRBV3-2) and TRBJ1-2; D possibly corresponds to TRBD1 (5 bases). V lost 0 bases and J 2 bases, leaving 7 bases between the germline ends. Germline V CDR1 and CDR2: LGHDT, YNNKEL (reference sequence). This CDR3 region has 14 residues. CDR3 coding DNA: TGTGCCAGCAGCCAAGAGGGGGGGAACTATGGCTACACCTTC. It yields the protein CASSQEGGNYGYTF.

The chain joins TRBV4-2 to TRBJ2-7; 8 positions agree with TRBD2. The germline gives CDR1 LGHNA, CDR2 YNFKEQ. Unmatched junction bases numbered 12, after V lost 0 bases and J lost 5 bases. CDR3 length equals 17 residues. The CDR3 sequence: CASSQEATGTRYHEQYF. The DNA of the CDR3 is TGTGCCAGCAGCCAAGAAGCAACTGGGACTAGATACCACGAGCAGTACTTC.

The V gene is TRBV5-1, the J gene TRBJ2-7, with 10 bases that match TRBD2. CDR1 and CDR2 from the germline V gene are SGHRS and YFSETQ. After removal of 3 bases from V and 6 bases from J, the junction contained 9 bases not matched to a gene. This CDR3 is built from 15 residues. CDR3 sequence (DNA): TGCGCCAGCAGCTCTCTAGCGGGAGCCATGAGCGAGCAGTACTTC. Its translation is CASSSLAGAMSEQYF. Combining the CDR3 with reference TRBV5-1 and TRBJ2-7 gives the whole variable domain KAGVTQTPRYLIKTRGQQVTLSCSPISGHRSVSWYQQTPGQGLQFLFEYFSETQRNKGNFPGRFSGRQFSNSRSEMNVSTLELGDSALYLCASSSLAGAMSEQYFGPGTRLTVT.

This clone was observed a single time. In nucleotides, the CDR3 is TGTGCCACCAGTGATTTGGGATTTCGGACTAGCGGGCAAGAGACCCAGTACTTC. Amino acids: CATSDLGFRTSGQETQYF. This sequence joins TRBV24-1 and TRBJ2-5, with 11 bases matching TRBD2. Germline CDR1 is KGHDR and CDR2 is SFDVKD. J was trimmed by 2 bases and V by 0 bases; bases with no gene match: 7. This CDR3 is 18 amino acids long.

The V gene is TRBV13, the J gene TRBJ2-5, with D perhaps TRBD1 (6 bases). This CDR3 contains 13 residues. The V and J ends lost 4 bases and 3 bases respectively, with 9 bases between them. Germline-derived CDR1 and CDR2 are PRHDT and FYEKMQ (reference sequence). Here the CDR3 reads CASSSRQEETQYF. For the CDR3, the DNA is TGTGCCAGCAGCTCTCGACAGGAAGAGACCCAGTACTTC.

The chain has TRBV5-8 and TRBJ2-7; D perhaps matches TRBD2 (5 bases). V was pared by 4 bases and J by 2 bases, with 19 bases between. This CDR3 is built from 16 residues. Germline V gene sequence: CDR1 SGHTS, CDR2 YDEGEE. The CDR3: CASSPAGWRVTYEQYF. CDR3 in DNA: TGTGCCAGCAGCCCAGCAGGCTGGCGGGTAACCTACGAGCAGTACTTC.

V and J are TRBV29-1 and TRBJ2-1; 14 bases are shared with TRBD2. Trimming took 7 bases from V and 12 from J; bases not matched to a gene: 8. The CDR3 runs to 13 residues. CDR1 and CDR2 (germline): SQVTM, ANQGSEA. CDR3 sequence: CSEGTSGSSGQFF. In DNA, the CDR3 is TGCAGCGAGGGGACTAGCGGGAGTTCCGGGCAGTTCTTC.

The chain couples TRBV18 to TRBJ2-2, with D possibly TRBD2 on 5 matching bases. Trimming shortened V by 2 bases and J by 6 bases, and 16 bases separated the two germline ends. Looked up from germline, CDR1 is KGHSH and CDR2 is LQKENI. The CDR3 has 16 residues. The CDR3 loop reads CASSPLGSRGSGELFF. In nucleotides, the CDR3 is TGTGCCAGCTCACCATTAGGGAGTCGGGGATCCGGGGAGCTGTTTTTT.